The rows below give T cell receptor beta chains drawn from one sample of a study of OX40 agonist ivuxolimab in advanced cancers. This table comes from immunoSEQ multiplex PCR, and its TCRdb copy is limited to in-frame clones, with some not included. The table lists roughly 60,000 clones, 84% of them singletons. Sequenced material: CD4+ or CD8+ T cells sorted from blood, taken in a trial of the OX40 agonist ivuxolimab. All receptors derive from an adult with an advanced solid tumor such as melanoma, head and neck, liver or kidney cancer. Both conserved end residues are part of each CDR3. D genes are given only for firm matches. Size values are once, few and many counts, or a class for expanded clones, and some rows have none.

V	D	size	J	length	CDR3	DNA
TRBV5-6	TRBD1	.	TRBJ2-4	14	CASSSGTARGIQYF	TGTGCCAGCAGCTCCGGGACAGCCCGAGGCATTCAGTACTTC
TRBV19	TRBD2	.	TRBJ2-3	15	CASRGVAGDTDTQYF	TGTGCCAGTAGGGGGGTCGCGGGGGACACAGATACGCAGTATTTT
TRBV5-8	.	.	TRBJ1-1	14	CASSLRLRNTEAFF	TGTGCCAGCAGCTTGCGGTTGCGGAACACTGAAGCTTTCTTT
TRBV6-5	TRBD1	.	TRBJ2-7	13	CASSYRRGLEQYF	TGTGCCAGCAGTTACCGCAGGGGGCTCGAGCAGTACTTC
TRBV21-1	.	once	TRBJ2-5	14	CANDGDREGKTQYF	TGTGCCAATGACGGGGACAGGGAGGGGAAGACCCAGTACTTC
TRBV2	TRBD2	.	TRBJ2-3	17	CASSPAVGLATTDTQYF	TGTGCCAGCAGCCCCGCCGTGGGACTAGCGACCACAGATACGCAGTATTTT
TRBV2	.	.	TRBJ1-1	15	CASSTRSVQNTEAFF	TGTGCCAGCAGTACAAGGTCGGTCCAGAACACTGAAGCTTTCTTT
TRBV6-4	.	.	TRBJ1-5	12	CASSTAPQPQHF	TGTGCCAGCAGTACGGCCCCGCAGCCCCAGCATTTT
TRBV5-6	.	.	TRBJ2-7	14	CASSLGQGLYEQYF	TGTGCCAGCAGCTTGGGGCAGGGTCTCTACGAGCAGTACTTC
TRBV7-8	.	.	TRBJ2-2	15	CASSLSPTNTGELFF	TGTGCCAGCAGCTTAAGTCCCACGAACACCGGGGAGCTGTTTTTT
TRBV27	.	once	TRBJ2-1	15	CASSLKLARYNEQFF	TGTGCCAGCAGTTTGAAGCTAGCTCGATACAATGAGCAGTTCTTC
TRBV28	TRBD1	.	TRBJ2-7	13	CASTTGGNDEQYF	TGTGCCAGCACAACAGGGGGCAATGACGAGCAGTACTTC
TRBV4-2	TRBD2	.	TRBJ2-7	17	CASSQDGSGVYAYEQYF	TGTGCCAGCAGCCAAGATGGTAGCGGGGTTTACGCCTACGAGCAGTACTTC
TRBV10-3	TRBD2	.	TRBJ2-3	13	CAITRGAADTQYF	TGTGCCATCACGCGGGGGGCGGCAGATACGCAGTATTTT
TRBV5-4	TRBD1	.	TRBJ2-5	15	CASSSGQGLIETQYF	TGTGCCAGCAGCTCTGGACAGGGGCTGATAGAGACCCAGTACTTC
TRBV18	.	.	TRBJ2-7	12	CASSPTAYEQYF	TGTGCCAGCTCACCGACAGCCTACGAGCAGTACTTC
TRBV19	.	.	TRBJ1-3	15	CASSIQANSGNTIYF	TGTGCCAGTAGTATCCAGGCCAACTCTGGAAACACCATATATTTT
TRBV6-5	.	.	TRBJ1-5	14	CASSTGTPNQPQHF	TGTGCCAGCAGTACTGGGACACCAAATCAGCCCCAGCATTTT
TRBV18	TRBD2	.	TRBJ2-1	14	CASSPGLAGPEQFF	TGTGCCAGCTCACCGGGACTAGCGGGACCTGAGCAGTTCTTC
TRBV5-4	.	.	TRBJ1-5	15	CASSEDGRTNQPQHF	TGTGCCAGCAGCGAGGATGGCAGGACGAATCAGCCCCAGCATTTT
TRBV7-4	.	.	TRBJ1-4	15	CASSPLWGPNEKLFF	TGTGCCAGCAGCCCCTTATGGGGTCCTAATGAAAAACTGTTTTTT
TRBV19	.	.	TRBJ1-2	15	CASSAQTPPLYGYTF	TGTGCCAGTAGTGCCCAAACACCTCCCTTATATGGCTACACCTTC
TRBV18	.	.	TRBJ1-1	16	CASSPPSGDRFTEAFF	TGTGCCAGCTCACCACCGTCAGGGGATAGGTTCACTGAAGCTTTCTTT
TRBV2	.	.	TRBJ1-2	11	CASSSGYGYTF	TGTGCCAGCAGTAGTGGCTATGGCTACACCTTC
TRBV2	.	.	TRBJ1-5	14	CASSGVNRDQPQHF	TGTGCCAGCAGTGGCGTTAACAGGGATCAGCCCCAGCATTTT
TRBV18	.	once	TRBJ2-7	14	CASSPRTEPYEQYF	TGTGCCAGCTCACCCAGGACAGAGCCCTACGAGCAGTACTTC
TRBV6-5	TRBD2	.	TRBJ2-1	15	CASSYEGGGAGEQFF	TGTGCCAGCAGTTACGAGGGCGGGGGGGCCGGTGAGCAGTTCTTC
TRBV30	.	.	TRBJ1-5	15	CAWSPDRGQNQPQHF	TGTGCCTGGAGTCCGGACCGGGGCCAGAATCAGCCCCAGCATTTT
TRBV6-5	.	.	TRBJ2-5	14	CASSYRQGRETQYF	TGTGCCAGCAGTTACCGGCAGGGACGGGAGACCCAGTACTTC
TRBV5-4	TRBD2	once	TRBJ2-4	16	CASSLASGIAKNIQYF	TGTGCCAGCAGCTTGGCTAGCGGTATAGCCAAAAACATTCAGTACTTC
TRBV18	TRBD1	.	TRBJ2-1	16	CASSPIGDSSYNEQFF	TGTGCCAGCTCACCAATTGGGGACAGCTCCTACAATGAGCAGTTCTTC
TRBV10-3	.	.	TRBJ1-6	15	CATAVGAQGNSPLHF	TGTGCCACCGCCGTCGGGGCTCAGGGGAATTCACCCCTCCACTTT
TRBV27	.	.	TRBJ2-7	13	CATRRNEAYEQYF	TGTGCCACCCGGAGGAATGAGGCCTACGAGCAGTACTTC
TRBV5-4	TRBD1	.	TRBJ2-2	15	CASSQDRAIAGELFF	TGTGCCAGCAGCCAGGACAGGGCTATAGCCGGGGAGCTGTTTTTT
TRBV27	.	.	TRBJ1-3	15	CASSLGRASGNTIYF	TGTGCCAGCAGTTTAGGGCGCGCCTCTGGAAACACCATATATTTT
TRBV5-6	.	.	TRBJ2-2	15	CASSFTSLGTGELFF	TGTGCCAGCAGCTTTACTAGCCTGGGGACCGGGGAGCTGTTTTTT
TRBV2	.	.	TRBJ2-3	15	CASSLAGQSTDTQYF	TGTGCCAGCAGCCTCGCAGGACAGTCCACAGATACGCAGTATTTT
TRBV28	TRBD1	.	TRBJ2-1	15	CASISGTGYRNEQFF	TGTGCCAGCATCTCCGGGACAGGGTATAGGAATGAGCAGTTCTTC
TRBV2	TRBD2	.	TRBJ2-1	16	CASSARLAGINNEQFF	TGTGCCAGCAGCGCCCGACTAGCGGGTATCAACAATGAGCAGTTCTTC
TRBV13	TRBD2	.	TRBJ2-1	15	CASSFLAGAYNEQFF	TGTGCCAGCAGCTTTCTAGCGGGAGCCTACAATGAGCAGTTCTTC
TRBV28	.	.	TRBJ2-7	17	CASSSQRTGTHTYEQYF	TGTGCCAGCAGTTCGCAAAGGACCGGGACACACACCTACGAGCAGTACTTC
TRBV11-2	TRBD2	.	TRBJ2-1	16	CASSLLAGLAFDEQFF	TGTGCCAGCAGCTTATTGGCGGGACTAGCGTTCGATGAGCAGTTCTTC
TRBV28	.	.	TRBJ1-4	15	CASSAAGATNEKLFF	TGTGCCAGCAGTGCGGCGGGGGCAACTAATGAAAAACTGTTTTTT
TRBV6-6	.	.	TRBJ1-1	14	CASITGQFSTEAFF	TGTGCCAGCATCACAGGACAGTTTTCCACTGAAGCTTTCTTT
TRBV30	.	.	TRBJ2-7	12	CAWNLDSYEQYF	TGTGCCTGGAATCTGGACTCCTACGAGCAGTACTTC
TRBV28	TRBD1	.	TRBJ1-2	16	CASRLTSRRQGYGYTF	TGTGCCAGCCGTTTAACCTCACGGAGACAGGGGTATGGCTACACCTTC
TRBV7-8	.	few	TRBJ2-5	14	CASSLLIGVETQYF	TGTGCCAGCAGCTTATTAATAGGAGTGGAGACCCAGTACTTC
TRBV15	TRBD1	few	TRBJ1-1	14	CATSSTGVATEAFF	TGTGCCACCAGCAGTACAGGGGTTGCGACTGAAGCTTTCTTT
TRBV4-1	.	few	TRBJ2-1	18	CASSQGILRAERYNEQFF	TGCGCCAGCAGCCAAGGAATTTTGAGGGCAGAACGATACAATGAGCAGTTCTTC
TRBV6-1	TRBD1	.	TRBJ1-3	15	CASSEAGGAGNTIYF	TGTGCCAGCAGTGAGGCAGGGGGTGCTGGAAACACCATATATTTT
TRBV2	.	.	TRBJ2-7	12	CASSDGPYEQYF	TGTGCCAGCAGTGATGGACCTTACGAGCAGTACTTC
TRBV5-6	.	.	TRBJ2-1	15	CASSLNGAGYNEQFF	TGTGCCAGCAGCTTGAACGGGGCTGGTTACAATGAGCAGTTCTTC
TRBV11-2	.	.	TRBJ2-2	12	CASSLESGELFF	TGTGCCAGCAGCTTAGAGTCGGGGGAGCTGTTTTTT
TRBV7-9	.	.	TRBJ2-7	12	CASSLQQYEQYF	TGTGCCAGCAGCTTACAACAATACGAGCAGTACTTC
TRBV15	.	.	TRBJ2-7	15	CATSRDPTNVGEQYF	TGTGCCACCAGCAGAGACCCTACCAACGTCGGCGAGCAGTACTTC